This TCR beta chain was captured by sequencing in a study of PD-1 blockade in classical Hodgkin lymphoma. In this sample, this clone turned up a few times. The CDR3 is 12 residues long. Per the germline V gene, CDR1 is SGHDT and CDR2 is YYEEEE. Trimming left V 1 base short and J 9 bases short, with 8 bases between. All trial patients relapsed after autologous stem cell transplantation. Complete response, partial response or progressive disease made up the best responses. Data came from immunoSEQ multiplex PCR; TCRdb stores just in-frame clones and leaves some out. The table has tens of thousands of clones, approximately 90% seen once.

The J gene is TRBJ2-1, the V gene TRBV5-6, with D perhaps matching TRBD1 (6 bases). Specimen: peripheral blood mononuclear cells (PBMCs), collected at baseline. The receptor was derived from a human donor with classical Hodgkin lymphoma. CDR3 sequence reads: CASSLTGSEQFF. CDR3 bases: TGTGCCAGCAGCTTGACAGGGAGTGAGCAGTTCTTC. Variable domain in full (rest from reference TRBV5-6 and TRBJ2-1): DAGVTQSPTHLIKTRGQQVTLRCSPKSGHDTVSWYQQALGQGPQFIFQYYEEEERQRGNFPDRFSGHQFPNYSSELNVNALLLGDSALYLCASSLTGSEQFFGPGTRLTVL.